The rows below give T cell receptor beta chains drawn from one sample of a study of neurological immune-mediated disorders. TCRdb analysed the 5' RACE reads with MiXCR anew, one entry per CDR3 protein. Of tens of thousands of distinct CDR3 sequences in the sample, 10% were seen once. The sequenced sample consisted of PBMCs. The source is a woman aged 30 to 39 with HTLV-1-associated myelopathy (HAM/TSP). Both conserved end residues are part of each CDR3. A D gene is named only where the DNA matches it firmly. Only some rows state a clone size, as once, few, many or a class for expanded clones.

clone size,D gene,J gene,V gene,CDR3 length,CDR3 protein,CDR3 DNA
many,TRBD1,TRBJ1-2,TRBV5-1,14,CASSSRGQDYGYTF,TGCGCCAGCAGCTCCAGGGGGCAAGACTATGGCTACACCTTC
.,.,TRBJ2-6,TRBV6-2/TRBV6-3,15,CAGDHRGPGANVLTF,TGTGCCGGCGATCATCGCGGTCCTGGGGCCAACGTCCTGACTTTC
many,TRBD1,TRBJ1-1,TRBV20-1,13,CSARGQGDTEAFF,TGCAGTGCTAGAGGACAGGGAGACACTGAAGCTTTCTTT
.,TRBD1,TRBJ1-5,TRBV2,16,CASSVGDRDSNQPQHF,TGTGCCAGCAGTGTTGGGGACAGGGATAGCAATCAGCCCCAGCATTTT
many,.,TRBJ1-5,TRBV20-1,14,CSARGQGLNQPQHF,TGCAGTGCTAGAGGGCAGGGCCTAAATCAGCCCCAGCATTTT
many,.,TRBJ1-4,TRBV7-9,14,CASSSQEYSEKLFF,TGTGCCAGCAGCTCTCAGGAGTACTCGGAAAAACTGTTTTTT
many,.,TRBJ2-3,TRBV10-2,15,CASSRGGGHTDTQYF,TGCGCCAGCAGTAGAGGCGGGGGACACACAGATACGCAGTATTTT
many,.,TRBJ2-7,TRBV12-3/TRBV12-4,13,CASSPRDQVGQYF,TGTGCCAGCAGTCCCCGGGACCAGGTAGGGCAGTACTTC
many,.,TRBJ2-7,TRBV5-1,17,CASSQEVRPEGNYEQYF,TGCGCCAGCAGCCAGGAGGTGCGTCCGGAGGGGAACTACGAGCAGTACTTC
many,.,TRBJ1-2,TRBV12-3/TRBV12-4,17,CASSPATGGRPNYGYTF,TGTGCCAGCAGTCCCGCCACAGGCGGGCGACCTAACTATGGCTACACCTTC
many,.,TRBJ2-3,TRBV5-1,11,CATKVGDTQYF,TGCGCCACCAAAGTCGGAGATACGCAGTATTTT
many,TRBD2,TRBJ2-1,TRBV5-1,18,CASSLTAGRPGLAGGLLF,TGCGCCAGCAGCTTGACGGCAGGGCGGCCGGGACTAGCGGGGGGGCTGCTCTTC
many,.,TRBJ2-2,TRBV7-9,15,CASSWRTGSVRELFF,TGTGCCAGCAGCTGGCGGACGGGGAGTGTGAGGGAGCTGTTTTTT
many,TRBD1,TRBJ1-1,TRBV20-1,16,CSARDTSGGSGTEAFF,TGCAGTGCTAGAGATACCTCAGGGGGCAGCGGCACTGAAGCTTTCTTT
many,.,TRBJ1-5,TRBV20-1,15,CSAGGGGGSNQPQHF,TGCAGTGCTGGGGGGGGCGGAGGGAGCAATCAGCCCCAGCATTTT
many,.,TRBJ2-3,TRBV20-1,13,CSPLDSRTDTQYF,TGCAGTCCCCTCGACTCCCGCACAGATACGCAGTATTTT
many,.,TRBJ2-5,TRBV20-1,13,CSARVLRKETQYF,TGCAGTGCTAGAGTATTAAGAAAAGAGACCCAGTACTTC
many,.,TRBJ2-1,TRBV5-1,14,CASSFGESGNEQFF,TGCGCCAGCAGCTTCGGGGAATCGGGCAATGAGCAGTTCTTC
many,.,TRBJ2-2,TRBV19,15,CASKDAQGRTGELFF,TGTGCCAGTAAGGACGCCCAGGGTAGGACCGGGGAGCTGTTTTTT
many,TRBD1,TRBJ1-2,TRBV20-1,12,CSAGDSFYGYTF,TGCAGTGCGGGGGACAGCTTCTATGGCTACACCTTC
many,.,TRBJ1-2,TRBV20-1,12,CSASAGGHGYTF,TGCAGTGCTAGCGCCGGGGGACATGGCTACACCTTC
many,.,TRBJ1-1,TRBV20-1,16,CSARAQGVSANTEAFF,TGCAGTGCTAGGGCGCAGGGAGTGTCGGCGAACACTGAAGCTTTCTTT
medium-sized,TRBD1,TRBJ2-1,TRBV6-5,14,CASRRYTGVREQFF,TGTGCCAGCAGGCGATACACAGGGGTCAGGGAGCAGTTCTTC
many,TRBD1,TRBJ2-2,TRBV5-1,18,CASRGQGVKVTLTGELFF,TGCGCCAGCAGGGGACAGGGGGTAAAAGTGACCCTCACCGGGGAGCTGTTTTTT
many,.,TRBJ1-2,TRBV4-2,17,CASSQGLGAGANYGYTF,TGTGCCAGCAGCCAAGGTTTGGGGGCGGGAGCTAACTATGGCTACACCTTC
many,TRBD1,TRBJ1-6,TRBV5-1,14,CASSLRQGESPLHF,TGCGCCAGCAGCTTGCGACAGGGCGAATCACCCCTCCACTTT
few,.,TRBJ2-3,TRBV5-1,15,CASSTYGAITDTQYF,TGCGCCAGCAGCACCTACGGGGCCATCACAGATACGCAGTATTTT
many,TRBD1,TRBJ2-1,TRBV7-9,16,CASSLPRDRAYNEQFF,TGTGCCAGCAGCTTACCCCGGGACAGGGCCTACAATGAGCAGTTCTTC
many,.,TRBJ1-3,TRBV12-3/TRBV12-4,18,CASSSGATTVSSGNTIYF,TGTGCCAGCAGTTCCGGGGCCACTACTGTCAGCTCTGGAAACACCATATATTTT
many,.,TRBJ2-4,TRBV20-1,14,CSARDSRGPSIQYF,TGCAGTGCTAGGGACTCGCGGGGGCCCTCCATTCAGTACTTC
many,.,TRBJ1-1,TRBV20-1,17,CSARGTLQISKNTEAFF,TGCAGTGCTAGAGGGACCCTACAGATCTCTAAGAACACTGAAGCTTTCTTT
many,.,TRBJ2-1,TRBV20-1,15,CSAQAGYSSYNEQFF,TGCAGTGCGCAAGCCGGGTATAGCTCCTACAATGAGCAGTTCTTC
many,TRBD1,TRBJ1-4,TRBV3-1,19,CASSQDHVFPGQGNEKLFF,TGTGCCAGCAGCCAAGATCACGTGTTTCCAGGACAGGGTAATGAAAAACTGTTTTTT
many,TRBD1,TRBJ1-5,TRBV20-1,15,CSARRTGYDNQPQHF,TGCAGTGCTAGACGGACAGGGTATGATAATCAGCCCCAGCATTTT
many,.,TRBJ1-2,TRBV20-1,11,CSARESFGYTF,TGCAGTGCTAGAGAAAGTTTTGGCTACACCTTC
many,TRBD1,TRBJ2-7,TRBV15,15,CATSRDADRAYEQYF,TGTGCCACCAGCAGAGATGCGGACAGGGCTTACGAGCAGTACTTC
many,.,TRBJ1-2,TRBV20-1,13,CSAIRGRNYGYTF,TGCAGTGCTATCAGGGGCCGGAACTATGGCTACACCTTC
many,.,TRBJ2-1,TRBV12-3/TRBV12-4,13,CASSFFGAGEQFF,TGTGCCAGCAGTTTCTTCGGGGCTGGTGAGCAGTTCTTC
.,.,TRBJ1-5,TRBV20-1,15,CSARGFVHSTDTQHF,TGCAGTGCTAGAGGATTTGTCCACAGCACAGATACGCAGCATTTT
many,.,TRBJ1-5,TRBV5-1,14,CASSPLNPDQPQHF,TGCGCCAGCAGCCCCCTTAATCCTGACCAGCCCCAGCATTTT
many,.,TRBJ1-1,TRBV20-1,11,CSGQQNTEAFF,TGCAGTGGACAGCAGAACACTGAAGCTTTCTTT
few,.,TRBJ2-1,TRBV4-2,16,CASSQSRGGYYNEQFF,TGTGCCAGCAGCCAATCAAGGGGGGGGTACTACAATGAGCAGTTCTTC
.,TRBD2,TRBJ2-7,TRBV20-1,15,CSARDVGGDSYEQYF,TGCAGTGCTAGAGATGTCGGGGGGGACTCCTACGAGCAGTACTTC
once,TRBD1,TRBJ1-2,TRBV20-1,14,CSASDRASGYGYTF,TGCAGTGCTAGTGACAGGGCTTCGGGATATGGCTACACCTTC
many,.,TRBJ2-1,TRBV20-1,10,CSASMREQFF,TGCAGTGCTAGCATGAGGGAGCAGTTCTTC
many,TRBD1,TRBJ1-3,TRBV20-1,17,CSARGTGEISPGNTIYF,TGCAGTGCTAGAGGTACAGGGGAGATAAGTCCTGGAAACACCATATATTTT
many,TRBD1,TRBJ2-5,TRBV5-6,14,CASRTRTGGETQYF,TGTGCCAGCAGAACAAGGACAGGGGGCGAGACCCAGTACTTC
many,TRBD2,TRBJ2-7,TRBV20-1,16,CSATRRFSGGSTEQYF,TGCAGTGCTACCCGAAGGTTTAGCGGGGGCTCTACGGAGCAGTACTTC
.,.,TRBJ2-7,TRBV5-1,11,CASSLANEQYF,TGCGCCAGCAGCTTGGCCAACGAGCAGTACTTC
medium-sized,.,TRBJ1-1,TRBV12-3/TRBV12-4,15,CASTPGGGSDTEAFF,TGTGCCAGCACCCCCGGGGGGGGTTCGGACACTGAAGCTTTCTTT
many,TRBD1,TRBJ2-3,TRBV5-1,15,CASSLSDRGPDTQYF,TGCGCCAGCAGCTTGTCGGACAGGGGGCCTGATACGCAGTATTTT
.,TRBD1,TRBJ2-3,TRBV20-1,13,CSAKDRRPDTQYF,TGCAGTGCCAAGGACAGGCGCCCAGATACGCAGTATTTT
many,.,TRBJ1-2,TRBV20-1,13,CSARDLGTTGYTF,TGCAGTGCTAGAGATCTGGGGACTACAGGCTACACCTTC
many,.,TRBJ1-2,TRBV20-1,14,CSASSGGGSYGYTF,TGCAGTGCTAGTTCGGGGGGAGGGAGCTATGGCTACACCTTC
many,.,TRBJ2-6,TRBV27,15,CASSPYDSGANVLTF,TGTGCCAGCAGTCCCTACGACTCTGGGGCCAACGTCCTGACTTTC